The sequence of this T cell receptor beta chain was determined in a study of a mutant IDH1 vaccine in newly diagnosed glioma. Study-wide background: Treated patients had a mean age of 40.4 years and a sex split that was approximately 62% male and approximately 40% female. Before enrollment, the patients had been treated with radiotherapy alone, temozolomide alone, or both together. Most of them had received both.

Time point reported: baseline, week 1 (first vaccination visit). Sample treatment: pre-vaccination baseline after standard-of-care therapy. Donors' newly diagnosed IDH1-mutant WHO grade 3 or 4 astrocytomas lacked nuclear ATRX. Only in-frame clones appear in the TCRdb table, and some are missing; sequencing was by immunoSEQ multiplex PCR. The repertoire has about 36,000 clones, approximately 92% of them found once; the top ten carry over 15%. CDR1 and CDR2 (germline): SGHRS, YFSETQ. V shed 4 bases and J 0 bases; nucleotides not matched to a gene: 7. The CDR3 has 15 amino acids. The receptor comes from a man aged 18 to 29 with glioma. The rearrangement joins TRBV5-1 to TRBJ2-7; TRBD1 agrees at 7 bases. The sample was PBMCs, taken from a glioma patient treated with radiotherapy, temozolomide or both. CDR3 DNA sequence: TGCGCCAGCAGCCTCGATCGACAGGGCTCCTACGAGCAGTACTTC. This gives the protein CASSLDRQGSYEQYF.